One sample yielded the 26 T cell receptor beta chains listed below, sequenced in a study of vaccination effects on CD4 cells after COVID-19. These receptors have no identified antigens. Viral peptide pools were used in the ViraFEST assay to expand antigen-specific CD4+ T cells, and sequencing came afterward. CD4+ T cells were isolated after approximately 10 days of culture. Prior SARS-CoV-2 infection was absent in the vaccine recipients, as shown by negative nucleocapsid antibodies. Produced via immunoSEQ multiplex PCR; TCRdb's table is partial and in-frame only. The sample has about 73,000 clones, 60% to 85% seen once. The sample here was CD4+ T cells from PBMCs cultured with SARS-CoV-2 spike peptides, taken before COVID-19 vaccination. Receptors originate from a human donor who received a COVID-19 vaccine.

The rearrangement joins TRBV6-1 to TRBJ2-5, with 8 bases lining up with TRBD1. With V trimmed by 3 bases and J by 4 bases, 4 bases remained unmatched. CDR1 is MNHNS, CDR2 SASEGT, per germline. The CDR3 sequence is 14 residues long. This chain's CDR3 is CASSDRTGSETQYF. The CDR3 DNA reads TGTGCCAGCAGTGACCGGACAGGGTCAGAGACCCAGTACTTC.

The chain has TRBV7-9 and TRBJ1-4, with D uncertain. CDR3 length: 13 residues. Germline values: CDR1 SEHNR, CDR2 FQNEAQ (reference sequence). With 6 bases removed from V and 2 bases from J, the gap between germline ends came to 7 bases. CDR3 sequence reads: CASRDWTNEKLFF. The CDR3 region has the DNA TGTGCCAGCAGGGATTGGACTAATGAAAAACTGTTTTTT.

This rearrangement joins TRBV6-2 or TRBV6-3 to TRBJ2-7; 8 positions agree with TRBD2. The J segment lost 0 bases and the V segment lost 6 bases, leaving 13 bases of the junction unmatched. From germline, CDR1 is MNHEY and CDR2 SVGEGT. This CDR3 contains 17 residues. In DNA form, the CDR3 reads TGTGCCAGCAGCCCCCACCCTGCGGGGGGTCCCTCCTACGAGCAGTACGTC. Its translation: CASSPHPAGGPSYEQYV.

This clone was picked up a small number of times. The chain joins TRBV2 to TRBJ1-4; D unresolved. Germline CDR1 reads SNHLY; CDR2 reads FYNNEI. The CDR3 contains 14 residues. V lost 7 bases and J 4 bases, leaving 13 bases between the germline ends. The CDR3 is CASTAERLNEKLFF. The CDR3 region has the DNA TGTGCCAGCACTGCCGAGCGCCTTAATGAAAAACTGTTTTTT.

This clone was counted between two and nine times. The CDR3 protein is CASSDSSYEQYV. The CDR3, as DNA: TGTGCCAGCAGCGACAGTTCCTACGAGCAGTACGTC. This chain links TRBV6-2 or TRBV6-3 with TRBJ2-7; D possibly corresponds to TRBD1 (5 bases). Trimming took off 6 bases at V and 1 base at J, with 7 bases between the two ends. From germline, CDR1 is MNHEY and CDR2 SVGEGT. CDR3 length: 12 amino acids.

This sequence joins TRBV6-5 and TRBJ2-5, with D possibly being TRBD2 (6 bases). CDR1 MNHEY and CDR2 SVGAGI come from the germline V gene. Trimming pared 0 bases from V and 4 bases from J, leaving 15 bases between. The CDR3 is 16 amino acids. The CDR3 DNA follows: TGTGCCAGCAGTTACTCCGGGACTCGTAATGGAGAGACCCAGTACTTC. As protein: CASSYSGTRNGETQYF.

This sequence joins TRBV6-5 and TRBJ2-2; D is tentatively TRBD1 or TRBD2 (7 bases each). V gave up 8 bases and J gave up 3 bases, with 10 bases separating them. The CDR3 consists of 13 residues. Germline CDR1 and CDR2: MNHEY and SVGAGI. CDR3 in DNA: TGTGCCAGCTCAGGGGGGGACACCGGGGAGCTGTTTTTT. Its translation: CASSGGDTGELFF.

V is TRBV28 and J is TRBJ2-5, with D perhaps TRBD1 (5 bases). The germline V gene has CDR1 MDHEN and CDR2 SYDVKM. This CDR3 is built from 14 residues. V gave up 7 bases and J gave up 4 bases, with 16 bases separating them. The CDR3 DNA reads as TGTGCCAGCACCCGGCAGGGCATGGGAGAGACCCAGTACTTC. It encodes CASTRQGMGETQYF.

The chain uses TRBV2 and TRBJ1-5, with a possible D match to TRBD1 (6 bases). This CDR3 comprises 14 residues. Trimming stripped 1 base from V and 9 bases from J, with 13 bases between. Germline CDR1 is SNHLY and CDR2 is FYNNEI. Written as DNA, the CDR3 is TGTGCCAGCAGTGAAGAGGGGGGCGGCAGGCCCCAGCATTTT. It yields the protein CASSEEGGGRPQHF.

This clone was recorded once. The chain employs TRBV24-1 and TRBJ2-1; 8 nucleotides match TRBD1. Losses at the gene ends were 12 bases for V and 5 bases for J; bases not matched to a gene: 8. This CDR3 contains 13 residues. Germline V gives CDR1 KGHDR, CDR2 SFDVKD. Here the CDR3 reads CAAGQGSNNEQFF. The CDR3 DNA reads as TGTGCCGCAGGACAGGGATCGAACAATGAGCAGTTCTTC.

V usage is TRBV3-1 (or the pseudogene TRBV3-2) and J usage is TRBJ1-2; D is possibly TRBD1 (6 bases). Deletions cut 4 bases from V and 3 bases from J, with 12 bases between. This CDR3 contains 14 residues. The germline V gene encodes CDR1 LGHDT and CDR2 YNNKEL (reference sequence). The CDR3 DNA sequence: TGTGCCAGCAGCCCCCAGGGGATCGACTATGGCTACACCTTC. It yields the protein CASSPQGIDYGYTF.

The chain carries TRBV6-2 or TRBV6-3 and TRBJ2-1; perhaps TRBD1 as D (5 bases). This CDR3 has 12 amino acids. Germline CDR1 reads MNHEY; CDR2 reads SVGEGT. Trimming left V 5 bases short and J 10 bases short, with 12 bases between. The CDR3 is CASSPDSREQFF. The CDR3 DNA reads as TGTGCCAGCAGTCCCGACAGTCGCGAGCAGTTCTTC.

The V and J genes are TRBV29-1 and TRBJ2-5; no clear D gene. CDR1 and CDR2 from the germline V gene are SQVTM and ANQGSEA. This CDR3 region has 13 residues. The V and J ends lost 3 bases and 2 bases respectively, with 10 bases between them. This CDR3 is CSVEPQRQETQYF. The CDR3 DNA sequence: TGCAGCGTTGAGCCCCAGAGGCAAGAGACCCAGTACTTC.

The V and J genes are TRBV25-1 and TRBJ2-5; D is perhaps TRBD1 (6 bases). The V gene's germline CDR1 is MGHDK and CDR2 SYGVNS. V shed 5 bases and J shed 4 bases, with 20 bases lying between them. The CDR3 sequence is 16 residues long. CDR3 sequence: CASSTLTGTDPETQYF. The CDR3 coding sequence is TGTGCCAGCAGTACTTTAACAGGGACGGACCCAGAGACCCAGTACTTC.

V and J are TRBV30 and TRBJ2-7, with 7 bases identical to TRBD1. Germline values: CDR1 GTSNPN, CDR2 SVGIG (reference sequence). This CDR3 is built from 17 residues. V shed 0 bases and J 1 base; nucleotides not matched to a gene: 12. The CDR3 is CAWSVGTVLGKSYEQYV. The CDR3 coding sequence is TGTGCCTGGAGTGTAGGGACAGTCCTCGGGAAATCCTACGAGCAGTACGTC.

The CDR3 protein is CASSLVAGDQPQHF. The CDR3 nucleotides are TGTGCCAGCAGCTTGGTGGCAGGCGATCAGCCCCAGCATTTT. V and J are TRBV5-6 and TRBJ1-5; D is unclear. Germline V gene sequence: CDR1 SGHDT, CDR2 YYEEEE. Trimming pared 0 bases from V and 5 bases from J, leaving 9 bases between. The CDR3 covers 14 residues.

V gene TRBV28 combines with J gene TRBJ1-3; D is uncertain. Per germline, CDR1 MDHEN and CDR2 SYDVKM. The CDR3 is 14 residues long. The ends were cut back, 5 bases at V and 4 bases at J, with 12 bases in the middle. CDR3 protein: CASSEQIQGNTIYF. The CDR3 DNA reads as TGTGCCAGCAGTGAACAGATACAGGGAAACACCATATATTTT. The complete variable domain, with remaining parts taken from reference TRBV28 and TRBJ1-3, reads DVKVTQSSRYLVKRTGEKVFLECVQDMDHENMFWYRQDPGLGLRLIYFSYDVKMKEKGDIPEGYSVSREKKERFSLILESASTNQTSMYLCASSEQIQGNTIYFGEGSWLTVV.

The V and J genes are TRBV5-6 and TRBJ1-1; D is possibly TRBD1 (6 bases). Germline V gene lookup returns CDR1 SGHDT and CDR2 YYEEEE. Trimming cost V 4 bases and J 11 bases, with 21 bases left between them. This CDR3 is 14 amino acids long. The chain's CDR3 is CASSIYPQGKDAFF. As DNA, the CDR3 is TGTGCCAGCAGCATCTACCCCCAGGGGAAGGACGCTTTCTTT.

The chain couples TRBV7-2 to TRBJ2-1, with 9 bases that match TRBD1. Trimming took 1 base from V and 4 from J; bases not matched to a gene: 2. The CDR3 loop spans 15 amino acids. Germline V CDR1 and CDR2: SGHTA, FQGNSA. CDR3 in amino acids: CASSLDRGRYNEQFF. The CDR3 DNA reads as TGTGCCAGCAGCTTAGACAGGGGGCGATACAATGAGCAGTTCTTC.

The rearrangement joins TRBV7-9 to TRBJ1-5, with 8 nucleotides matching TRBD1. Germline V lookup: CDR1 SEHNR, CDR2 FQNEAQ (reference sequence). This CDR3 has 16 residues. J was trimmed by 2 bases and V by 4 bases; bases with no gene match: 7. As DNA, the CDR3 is TGTGCCAGCAGCTCGATCGGACAGGGAGGCAATCAGCCCCAGCATTTT. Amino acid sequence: CASSSIGQGGNQPQHF.

DNA of the CDR3: TGTGCCAGCAGACCCTCGGGACAGGGCCTCCACACCATATATTTT. This encodes CASRPSGQGLHTIYF. The chain couples TRBV28 to TRBJ1-3; 9 nucleotides align to TRBD1. The trim removed 6 bases at V and 8 bases at J, leaving 11 bases unmatched. The CDR3 has 15 amino acids. Looked up from germline, CDR1 is MDHEN and CDR2 is SYDVKM.

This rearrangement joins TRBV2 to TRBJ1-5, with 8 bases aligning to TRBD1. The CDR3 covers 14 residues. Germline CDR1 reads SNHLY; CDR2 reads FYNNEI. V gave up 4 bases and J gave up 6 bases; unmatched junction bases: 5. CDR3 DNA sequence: TGTGCCAGCAGTGGGCAGGGGGCTTTTCAGCCCCAGCATTTT. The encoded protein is CASSGQGAFQPQHF. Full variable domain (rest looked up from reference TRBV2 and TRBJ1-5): EPEVTQTPSHQVTQMGQEVILRCVPISNHLYFYWYRQILGQKVEFLVSFYNNEISEKSEIFDDQFSVERPDGSNFTLKIRSTKLEDSAMYFCASSGQGAFQPQHFGDGTRLSIL.

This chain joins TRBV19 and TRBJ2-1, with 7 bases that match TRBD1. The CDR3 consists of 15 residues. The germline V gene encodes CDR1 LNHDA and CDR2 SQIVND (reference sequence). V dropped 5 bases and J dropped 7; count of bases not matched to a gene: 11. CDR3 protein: CASSPRQGPENEQFF. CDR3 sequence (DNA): TGTGCCAGTAGTCCTCGACAGGGCCCGGAGAATGAGCAGTTCTTC.

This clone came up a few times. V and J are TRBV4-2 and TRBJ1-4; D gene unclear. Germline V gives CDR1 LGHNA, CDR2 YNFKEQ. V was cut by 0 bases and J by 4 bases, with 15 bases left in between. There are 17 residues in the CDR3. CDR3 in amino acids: CASSQDLGVYGNEKLFF. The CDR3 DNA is TGTGCCAGCAGCCAAGATCTGGGAGTTTATGGTAATGAAAAACTGTTTTTT.

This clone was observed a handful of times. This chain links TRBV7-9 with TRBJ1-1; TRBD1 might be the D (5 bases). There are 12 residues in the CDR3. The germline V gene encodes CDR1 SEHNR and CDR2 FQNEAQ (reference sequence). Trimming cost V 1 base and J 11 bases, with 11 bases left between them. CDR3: CASSLGAGKAFF. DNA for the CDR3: TGTGCCAGCAGCTTAGGGGCAGGGAAGGCTTTCTTT.

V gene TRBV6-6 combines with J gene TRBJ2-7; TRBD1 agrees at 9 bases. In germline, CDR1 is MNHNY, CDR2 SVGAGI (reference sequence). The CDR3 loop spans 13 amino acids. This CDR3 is CASAGTGTYEQYV. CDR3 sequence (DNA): TGTGCAAGCGCGGGGACAGGGACCTACGAGCAGTACGTC.